A selection of T cell receptor beta chains follows, all from one sample in a study of T cell responses to AZD1222 COVID-19 vaccine. Measured with immunoSEQ multiplex PCR; TCRdb has only the in-frame clones, and not every one. Among about 200,000 clones, about 89% were seen once, and the ten largest hold about 3.5%. Sequences were derived from peripheral blood, sampled 28 days after the second AZD1222 dose. These receptors were obtained from an adult who received the AZD1222 COVID-19 vaccine. Both conserved end residues are part of each CDR3. D genes are given only for firm matches. Clone size is shown for a subset of rows, as once, few, many or a class of expanded clone.

CDR3 protein: CASSFTGGNTIYF
CDR3 DNA: TGTGCCAGCAGTTTTACAGGGGGAAACACCATATATTTT
J gene: TRBJ1-3
V gene: TRBV12-3/TRBV12-4
D gene: .
clone size: .

CDR3 protein: CARSTGSNEKLFF
CDR3 DNA: TGTGCCAGAAGCACAGGGAGTAATGAAAAACTGTTTTTT
J gene: TRBJ1-4
V gene: TRBV5-3
D gene: .
clone size: .

CDR3 protein: CASSIGQGNTEAFF
CDR3 DNA: TGTGCCAGCAGCATCGGACAGGGGAACACTGAAGCTTTCTTT
J gene: TRBJ1-1
V gene: TRBV13
D gene: TRBD1
clone size: .

CDR3 protein: CASTRGGSYEQYF
CDR3 DNA: TGTGCCAGCACTCGAGGGGGCTCCTACGAGCAGTACTTC
J gene: TRBJ2-7
V gene: TRBV6-5
D gene: .
clone size: .

CDR3 protein: CASSFTGGYTGELFF
CDR3 DNA: TGTGCCAGCAGCTTTACAGGGGGTTACACCGGGGAGCTGTTTTTT
J gene: TRBJ2-2
V gene: TRBV5-8
D gene: TRBD1
clone size: .

CDR3 protein: CASSEAYEQYF
CDR3 DNA: TGTGCCAGCAGTGAAGCCTACGAGCAGTACTTC
J gene: TRBJ2-7
V gene: TRBV28
D gene: .
clone size: .

CDR3 protein: CAISEGTSIEAFF
CDR3 DNA: TGTGCCATCAGTGAGGGGACGAGTATCGAAGCTTTCTTT
J gene: TRBJ1-1
V gene: TRBV10-3
D gene: .
clone size: .

CDR3 protein: CASSLRDRGPESYTEAFF
CDR3 DNA: TGTGCCAGCAGCCTCCGGGACAGGGGCCCGGAGAGTTACACTGAAGCTTTCTTT
J gene: TRBJ1-1
V gene: TRBV9
D gene: TRBD1
clone size: .

CDR3 protein: CASSFGPKGIREQYF
CDR3 DNA: TGTGCCAGCAGTTTCGGCCCCAAGGGAATCCGCGAGCAGTACTTC
J gene: TRBJ2-7
V gene: TRBV27
D gene: .
clone size: .

CDR3 protein: CATSDLGSSGNTDTQYF
CDR3 DNA: TGTGCCACCAGTGATTTAGGATCTAGCGGGAACACAGATACGCAGTATTTT
J gene: TRBJ2-3
V gene: TRBV24-1
D gene: TRBD2
clone size: .

CDR3 protein: CASSLRGNHNEQFF
CDR3 DNA: TGTGCCAGCAGCTTAAGAGGGAACCACAATGAGCAGTTCTTC
J gene: TRBJ2-1
V gene: TRBV7-2
D gene: .
clone size: .

CDR3 protein: CASSQVVSGNTIYF
CDR3 DNA: TGTGCCAGCAGCCAAGTGGTCTCTGGAAACACCATATATTTT
J gene: TRBJ1-3
V gene: TRBV4-2
D gene: .
clone size: few

CDR3 protein: CASNRDRAGDGYTF
CDR3 DNA: TGTGCCAGCAACAGGGACAGGGCCGGGGATGGCTACACCTTC
J gene: TRBJ1-2
V gene: TRBV2
D gene: TRBD1
clone size: few

CDR3 protein: CASSDLRGNTIYF
CDR3 DNA: TGTGCCAGCAGTGATCTTCGGGGAAACACCATATATTTT
J gene: TRBJ1-3
V gene: TRBV2
D gene: .
clone size: .

CDR3 protein: CASSVGRSVSNEKLFF
CDR3 DNA: TGTGCCAGCAGCGTAGGAAGATCGGTCTCGAATGAAAAACTGTTTTTT
J gene: TRBJ1-4
V gene: TRBV9
D gene: .
clone size: .

CDR3 protein: CASSKRADYEQYF
CDR3 DNA: TGTGCCAGCAGCAAGAGAGCAGACTACGAGCAGTACTTC
J gene: TRBJ2-7
V gene: TRBV11-3
D gene: .
clone size: .

CDR3 protein: CASSLTQGGGNEQFF
CDR3 DNA: TGTGCCAGCAGCTTAACCCAGGGCGGCGGGAATGAGCAGTTCTTC
J gene: TRBJ2-1
V gene: TRBV7-3
D gene: .
clone size: .

CDR3 protein: CASSYRELGYEQYF
CDR3 DNA: TGTGCCAGCAGTTACAGGGAGTTGGGCTACGAGCAGTACTTC
J gene: TRBJ2-7
V gene: TRBV6-5
D gene: .
clone size: .

CDR3 protein: CASSFRLASTDTQYF
CDR3 DNA: TGTGCCAGCTCATTCCGACTGGCCAGCACAGATACGCAGTATTTT
J gene: TRBJ2-3
V gene: TRBV18
D gene: .
clone size: .

CDR3 protein: CSAPDLEKLFF
CDR3 DNA: TGCAGTGCTCCGGACCTTGAAAAACTGTTTTTT
J gene: TRBJ1-4
V gene: TRBV20-1
D gene: .
clone size: .

CDR3 protein: CASSSQLNTEAFF
CDR3 DNA: TGTGCCAGCAGTAGTCAGCTGAACACTGAAGCTTTCTTT
J gene: TRBJ1-1
V gene: TRBV6-2/TRBV6-3
D gene: .
clone size: .

CDR3 protein: CASSASGLAEETQYF
CDR3 DNA: TGTGCCAGCAGCGCCTCGGGACTAGCAGAAGAGACCCAGTACTTC
J gene: TRBJ2-5
V gene: TRBV9
D gene: TRBD2
clone size: .

CDR3 protein: CASSEAGAGSEKLFF
CDR3 DNA: TGTGCCAGCAGTGAAGCGGGGGCTGGGAGCGAAAAACTGTTTTTT
J gene: TRBJ1-4
V gene: TRBV2
D gene: .
clone size: .

CDR3 protein: CAISAGLAGGSIYEQYF
CDR3 DNA: TGTGCCATCAGTGCGGGACTAGCGGGAGGGAGTATCTACGAGCAGTACTTC
J gene: TRBJ2-7
V gene: TRBV10-3
D gene: TRBD2
clone size: .

CDR3 protein: CASSLQYQTGTHGYTF
CDR3 DNA: TGTGCCAGCAGCTTACAATACCAAACAGGGACCCATGGCTACACCTTC
J gene: TRBJ1-2
V gene: TRBV27
D gene: .
clone size: few

CDR3 protein: CASSVAWDYYNEQFF
CDR3 DNA: TGTGCCAGCAGCGTTGCCTGGGACTATTACAATGAGCAGTTCTTC
J gene: TRBJ2-1
V gene: TRBV9
D gene: TRBD2
clone size: .

CDR3 protein: CASSKAGGAYEQYF
CDR3 DNA: TGTGCCAGCAGTAAAGCGGGCGGGGCCTACGAGCAGTACTTC
J gene: TRBJ2-7
V gene: TRBV6-1
D gene: .
clone size: .

CDR3 protein: CASSPGLAGVGEQFF
CDR3 DNA: TGCGCCAGCAGCCCGGGACTAGCGGGAGTCGGGGAGCAGTTCTTC
J gene: TRBJ2-1
V gene: TRBV4-1
D gene: TRBD2
clone size: few

CDR3 protein: CASSPLTSGAYEQYF
CDR3 DNA: TGTGCCAGCTCACCTTTGACTAGCGGTGCCTACGAGCAGTACTTC
J gene: TRBJ2-7
V gene: TRBV18
D gene: TRBD2
clone size: .

CDR3 protein: CASSLLMRSEKLFF
CDR3 DNA: TGCGCCAGCAGCTTGCTCATGCGAAGCGAAAAACTGTTTTTT
J gene: TRBJ1-4
V gene: TRBV5-1
D gene: .
clone size: .

CDR3 protein: CASSLGQVNQPQHF
CDR3 DNA: TGTGCCAGCAGCCTAGGACAGGTCAATCAGCCCCAGCATTTT
J gene: TRBJ1-5
V gene: TRBV16
D gene: TRBD1
clone size: .

CDR3 protein: CASSPDVAWDEQYF
CDR3 DNA: TGTGCCAGCAGCCCAGATGTAGCATGGGACGAGCAGTACTTC
J gene: TRBJ2-7
V gene: TRBV7-3
D gene: .
clone size: .

CDR3 protein: CASSQAGTGGYEQYF
CDR3 DNA: TGTGCCAGCTCACAAGCCGGGACAGGGGGATACGAGCAGTACTTC
J gene: TRBJ2-7
V gene: TRBV18
D gene: TRBD1
clone size: once

CDR3 protein: CASSTGQSYNEQFF
CDR3 DNA: TGCGCCAGCAGCACGGGACAGTCCTACAATGAGCAGTTCTTC
J gene: TRBJ2-1
V gene: TRBV5-1
D gene: TRBD1
clone size: .

CDR3 protein: CASSSGGLAGYLSADTQYF
CDR3 DNA: TGTGCCAGCAGTTCGGGGGGACTAGCGGGATACTTAAGCGCAGATACGCAGTATTTT
J gene: TRBJ2-3
V gene: TRBV28
D gene: TRBD2
clone size: .

CDR3 protein: CASSLWGETQYF
CDR3 DNA: TGTGCCAGCAGTTTATGGGGTGAGACCCAGTACTTC
J gene: TRBJ2-5
V gene: TRBV27
D gene: .
clone size: .

CDR3 protein: CASSLGTGIGFF
CDR3 DNA: TGTGCCAGCAGCTTAGGGACAGGCATAGGTTTCTTT
J gene: TRBJ1-1
V gene: TRBV21-1
D gene: .
clone size: .

CDR3 protein: CASSQESAGGPYEQYF
CDR3 DNA: TGCGCCAGCAGCCAAGAATCCGCGGGAGGGCCCTACGAGCAGTACTTC
J gene: TRBJ2-7
V gene: TRBV4-1
D gene: TRBD2
clone size: .

CDR3 protein: CASSGRPERLYNEQFF
CDR3 DNA: TGCGCCAGCAGCGGACGACCCGAAAGGCTTTACAATGAGCAGTTCTTC
J gene: TRBJ2-1
V gene: TRBV5-1
D gene: .
clone size: .

CDR3 protein: CASSPVRQQETQYF
CDR3 DNA: TGTGCCAGCTCACCAGTCCGACAGCAAGAGACCCAGTACTTC
J gene: TRBJ2-5
V gene: TRBV18
D gene: .
clone size: few

CDR3 protein: CASSLTLSETQYF
CDR3 DNA: TGTGCCAGCAGTTTAACGCTTTCGGAGACCCAGTACTTC
J gene: TRBJ2-5
V gene: TRBV28
D gene: .
clone size: .

CDR3 protein: CAWSITGGYQPQHF
CDR3 DNA: TGTGCCTGGAGCATAACAGGGGGCTATCAGCCCCAGCATTTT
J gene: TRBJ1-5
V gene: TRBV30
D gene: TRBD1
clone size: .

CDR3 protein: CASSYSTGTGHYGYTF
CDR3 DNA: TGTGCCAGCAGTTACTCGACTGGGACAGGCCACTATGGCTACACCTTC
J gene: TRBJ1-2
V gene: TRBV6-2/TRBV6-3
D gene: TRBD1
clone size: .

CDR3 protein: CASSFLTSGSAGELFF
CDR3 DNA: TGTGCCAGCAGCTTTCTGACTAGCGGGAGTGCCGGGGAGCTGTTTTTT
J gene: TRBJ2-2
V gene: TRBV11-2
D gene: TRBD2
clone size: .

CDR3 protein: CATNSGRATDTQYF
CDR3 DNA: TGTGCCACGAATAGCGGGAGGGCCACAGATACGCAGTATTTT
J gene: TRBJ2-3
V gene: TRBV25-1
D gene: TRBD2
clone size: .

CDR3 protein: CATSGGQMSSTDTQYF
CDR3 DNA: TGTGCCACCAGTGGAGGACAGATGAGTTCCACAGATACGCAGTATTTT
J gene: TRBJ2-3
V gene: TRBV24-1
D gene: .
clone size: .

CDR3 protein: CATPGTQNTEAFF
CDR3 DNA: TGTGCCACCCCCGGGACCCAGAACACTGAAGCTTTCTTT
J gene: TRBJ1-1
V gene: TRBV24-1
D gene: .
clone size: .

CDR3 protein: CASSEIWGSIQPQHF
CDR3 DNA: TGTGCCAGCAGTGAAATCTGGGGCAGTATACAGCCCCAGCATTTT
J gene: TRBJ1-5
V gene: TRBV6-1
D gene: .
clone size: once

CDR3 protein: CASSSGRDGETQYF
CDR3 DNA: TGTGCCAGCAGCTCGGGGAGGGATGGGGAGACCCAGTACTTC
J gene: TRBJ2-5
V gene: TRBV5-4
D gene: TRBD2
clone size: .

CDR3 protein: CASSFPLDQTVLIRRPNEQFF
CDR3 DNA: TGTGCCAGCAGTTTCCCATTAGACCAGACGGTACTTATCCGCCGCCCGAATGAGCAGTTCTTC
J gene: TRBJ2-1
V gene: TRBV28
D gene: .
clone size: .

CDR3 protein: CASRPTGNYGYTF
CDR3 DNA: TGTGCCAGCAGACCTACAGGGAACTATGGCTACACCTTC
J gene: TRBJ1-2
V gene: TRBV6-5
D gene: .
clone size: once

CDR3 protein: CASSLSEFYYGYTF
CDR3 DNA: TGTGCCAGCAGTTTATCAGAGTTCTACTATGGCTACACCTTC
J gene: TRBJ1-2
V gene: TRBV28
D gene: .
clone size: .